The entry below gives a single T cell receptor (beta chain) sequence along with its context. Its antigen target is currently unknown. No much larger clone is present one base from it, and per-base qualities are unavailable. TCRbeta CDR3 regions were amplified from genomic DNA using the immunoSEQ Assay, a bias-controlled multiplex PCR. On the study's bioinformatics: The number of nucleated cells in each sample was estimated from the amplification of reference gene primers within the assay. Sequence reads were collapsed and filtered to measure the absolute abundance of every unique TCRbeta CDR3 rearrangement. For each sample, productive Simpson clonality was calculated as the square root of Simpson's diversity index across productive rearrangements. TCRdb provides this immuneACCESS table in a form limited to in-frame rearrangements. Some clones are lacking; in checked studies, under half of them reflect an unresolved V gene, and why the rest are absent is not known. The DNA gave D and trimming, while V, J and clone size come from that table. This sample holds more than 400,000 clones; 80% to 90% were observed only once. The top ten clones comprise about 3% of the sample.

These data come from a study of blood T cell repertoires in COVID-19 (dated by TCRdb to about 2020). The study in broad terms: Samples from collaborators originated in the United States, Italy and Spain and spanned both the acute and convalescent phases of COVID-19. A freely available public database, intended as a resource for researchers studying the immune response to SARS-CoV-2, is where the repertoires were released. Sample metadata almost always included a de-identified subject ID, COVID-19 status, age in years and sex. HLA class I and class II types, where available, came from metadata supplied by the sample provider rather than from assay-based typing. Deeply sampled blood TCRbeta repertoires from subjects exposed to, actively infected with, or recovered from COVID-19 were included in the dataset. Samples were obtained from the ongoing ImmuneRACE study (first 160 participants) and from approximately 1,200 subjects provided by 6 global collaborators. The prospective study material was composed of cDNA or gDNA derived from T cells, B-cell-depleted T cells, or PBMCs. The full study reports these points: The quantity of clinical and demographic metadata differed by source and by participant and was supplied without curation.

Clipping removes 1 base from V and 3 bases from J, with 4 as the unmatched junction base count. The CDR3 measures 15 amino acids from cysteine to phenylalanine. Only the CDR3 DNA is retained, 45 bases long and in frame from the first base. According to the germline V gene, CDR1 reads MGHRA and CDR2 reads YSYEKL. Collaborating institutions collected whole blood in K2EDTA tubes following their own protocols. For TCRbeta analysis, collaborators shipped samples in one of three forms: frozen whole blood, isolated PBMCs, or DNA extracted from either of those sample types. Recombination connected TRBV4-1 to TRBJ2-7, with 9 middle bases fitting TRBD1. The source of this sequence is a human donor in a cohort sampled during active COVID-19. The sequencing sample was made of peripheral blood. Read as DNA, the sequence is TGCGCCAGCAGCCAAGGAAGGACAGGGGACTACGAGCAGTACTTC. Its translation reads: CASSQGRTGDYEQYF.